A selection of T cell receptor beta chains follows, all from one sample in a study of T cells in Graves' hyperthyroidism and ophthalmopathy. Via MiXCR, TCRdb re-called the multiplex PCR reads, giving one row per CDR3 protein. The table has about 400,000 distinct CDR3 sequences, about 15% seen once. Specimen: blood. The receptors shown here come from a woman in her thirties with Graves' hyperthyroidism. The CDR3 runs from the conserved cysteine through the conserved F or W. A D gene is named only where the DNA matches it firmly. Rows may omit the clone size; those that give it use once, few, many or a size class.

TRBJ2-7 TRBD2 few TRBV6-5 TGTGCCAGCAGCCCGGGAGTAGCGGGACGGTACGAGCAGTACTTC CASSPGVAGRYEQYF
TRBJ2-7 - many TRBV18 TGTGCCAGCTCACCATTGGCAGAAAAATACGAGCAGTACTTC CASSPLAEKYEQYF
TRBJ2-1 - few TRBV20-1 TGCAGTGCCTTAGCAAGGGGGGAGACGCGGGGCAATGAGCAGTTCTTC CSALARGETRGNEQFF
TRBJ2-1 - many TRBV20-1 TGCAGTGCTAGAGCGGGGTGGACGAATGAGCAGTTCTTC CSARAGWTNEQFF
TRBJ1-4 - - TRBV5-1 TGCGCCAGCAGCCTGACACCAATATCCAAGGGCGAAAAACTGTTTTTT CASSLTPISKGEKLFF
TRBJ2-3 TRBD2 few TRBV11-2 TGTGCCAGCAGCCCCGGGACTAGAAGCACAGATACGCAGTATTTT CASSPGTRSTDTQYF
TRBJ2-2 - many TRBV11-3 TGTGCCAGCACCCCGGCAGGGCCCGCCGGGGAGCTGTTTTTT CASTPAGPAGELFF
TRBJ2-2 TRBD2 many TRBV20-1 TGCAGTGCTAGAGATCAGGCCATGCTAGCGGGAGAAAGCACCGGGGAGCTGTTTTTT CSARDQAMLAGESTGELFF
TRBJ1-5 - few TRBV15 TGTGCCACCAGCAGAGATGAGAATCAGCCCCAGCATTTT CATSRDENQPQHF
TRBJ2-3 TRBD1 many TRBV2 TGTGCCAGCATGGGGACAGGGGCTAACACAGATACGCAGTATTTT CASMGTGANTDTQYF
TRBJ1-6 TRBD1 many TRBV3-1 TGTGCCAGCAGCGTACAGGGGTATAATTCACCCCTCCACTTT CASSVQGYNSPLHF
TRBJ1-2 - few TRBV10-2 TGCGCCAGCCTTCGCGATGACTATGGCTACACCTTC CASLRDDYGYTF
TRBJ1-2 - few TRBV5-4 TGTGCCAGCAGTTCCAAAGACAGGAACTATGGCTACACCTTC CASSSKDRNYGYTF
TRBJ1-2 - many TRBV3-1 TGTGCCAGCAGCCAAGATCCGGCAGGGGTTCCTGGCTACACCTTC CASSQDPAGVPGYTF
TRBJ2-2 - few TRBV7-3 TGTGCCAGCAGCCCGCCTGGGGCGGGCACCGGGGAGCTGTTTTTT CASSPPGAGTGELFF
TRBJ2-5 TRBD2 - TRBV2 TGTGCCAGCAGAATCGGGAGGGCGAGTATAGAGACCCAGTACTTC CASRIGRASIETQYF
TRBJ1-2 - few TRBV20-1 TGCAGTGCTAGAGATCCGGGCCCCTATGGCTACACCTTC CSARDPGPYGYTF
TRBJ2-1 TRBD1 - TRBV15 TGTGCCACCAGCGTACAGGGGGGCTCCTACAATGAGCAGTTCTTC CATSVQGGSYNEQFF
TRBJ2-2 - - TRBV7-9 TGTGCCAGCAGCGCTTTGACGTACACCGGGGAGCTGTTTTTT CASSALTYTGELFF
TRBJ2-7 TRBD2 - TRBV6-1 TGTGCCAGCACCAAACTAGCGGAGGGCCCCTACGAGCAGTACTTC CASTKLAEGPYEQYF
TRBJ2-5 - - TRBV6-5 - CASSYSSEGSIMYFGPGTQYF
TRBJ1-2 - many TRBV6-1 TGTGCCAGCAGCCCCGACCGAAGCTATGGCTACACCTTC CASSPDRSYGYTF
TRBJ2-1 TRBD2 many TRBV20-1 TGCAGTGCTAGAGACGTAGCGGGAGGGCTCTCCTACAATGAGCAGTTCTTC CSARDVAGGLSYNEQFF
TRBJ1-5 TRBD1 - TRBV2 TGTGCCAGCAGTCTACAGGGGGCGGTGGGCAATCAGCCCCAGCATTTT CASSLQGAVGNQPQHF
TRBJ1-2 - - TRBV28 TGTGCCAGCAAGGAACAGACGCGCTATGGCTACACCTTC CASKEQTRYGYTF
TRBJ1-1 TRBD1 many TRBV24-1 TGTGCCACCAGCGCTACAGGGGGCTCTGAAGCTTTCTTT CATSATGGSEAFF
TRBJ2-2 - few TRBV20-1 TGCAGTGCTAGCGGACGAGATGACGCGAACACCGGGGAGCTGTTTTTT CSASGRDDANTGELFF
TRBJ2-3 - - TRBV9 TGTGCCAGCAGGTCTTCTAGCACAGATACGCAGTATTTT CASRSSSTDTQYF
TRBJ2-3 - many TRBV2 TGTGCCAGCAGTCTCAGGGGGGAGGAGGATACGCAGTATTTT CASSLRGEEDTQYF
TRBJ2-5 - few TRBV4-1 TGCGCCAGCAGCCAACCCCTATCTGAGACCCAGTACTTC CASSQPLSETQYF
TRBJ1-5 - many TRBV7-2 TGTGCCAGCAGCTTAGGGGGGCTTGGAAATCAGCCCCAGCATTTT CASSLGGLGNQPQHF
TRBJ2-1 TRBD1 many TRBV7-8 TGTGCCAGCAGCCGGACAGGGGGCGCCTACAATGAGCAGTTCTTC CASSRTGGAYNEQFF
TRBJ2-1 TRBD1 few TRBV20-1 TGCAGTGCTAGCTGGACAGGGGCTGCCTACAATGAGCCGTTCTTC CSASWTGAAYNEPFF
TRBJ1-1 - few TRBV9 TGTGCCAGTAGCTCAGGGAAGGGGAAGACTGAAGCTTTCTTT CASSSGKGKTEAFF
TRBJ2-5 TRBD2 few TRBV7-9 TGTGCCAGCAGCTCTAGCGGGAGAAAGGGGGAGACCCAGTACTTC CASSSSGRKGETQYF
TRBJ2-5 TRBD1 many TRBV29-1 TGCAGCGCCGGACAGGGGGCGTACCAAGAGACCCAGTACTTC CSAGQGAYQETQYF
TRBJ2-3 TRBD2 - TRBV20-1 TGCAGTGCTAGAAAGTCGATAGGCGGGAGTAGGACAGATACGCAGTATTTT CSARKSIGGSRTDTQYF
TRBJ1-5 TRBD1 many TRBV12-3/TRBV12-4 TGTGCCAGCATGCCCGCCGACAGGGATTATAGCAATCAGCCCCAGCATTTT CASMPADRDYSNQPQHF
TRBJ1-1 - - TRBV7-8 TGTGCCAGCAGTCCAGAATCCCTTAAAGGCACTGAAGCTTTCTTT CASSPESLKGTEAFF
TRBJ1-1 - few TRBV10-1 TGCGCCAGCAGTGAGTCAGGGCGCATGGCTTTCTTT CASSESGRMAFF
TRBJ2-6 - few TRBV6-5 TGTGCCAGCAGTTACTTCGGTCGGGCGGGGACTGGGGCCAACGTCCTGACTTTC CASSYFGRAGTGANVLTF
TRBJ2-2 - - TRBV25-1 TGTGCCAGCAGTGAATATGCGGCACCCGCGAACACCGGGGAGCTGTTTTTT CASSEYAAPANTGELFF
TRBJ1-1 - many TRBV11-1 TGTGCCAGCAGCTGGGCAAGCCGCACTGAAGCTTTCTTT CASSWASRTEAFF